The following is a T cell receptor beta chain sequence with its context. The antigen remains unidentified. This specimen belongs to a study of T cell responses to AZD1222 COVID-19 vaccine. Study-wide findings and caveats: Spike was spanned by vaccine-associated CD4 TCRs, with dominance at 160-218 and 743-854. Spike-specific TCR breadth and depth both grew after two AZD1222 doses.

The germline V and J ends were trimmed by 4 bases and 1 base, with 15 bases remaining between them. Germline CDR1 is MGHRA and CDR2 is YSYEKL. The CDR3 spans 16 residues. Clones were sequenced by immunoSEQ multiplex PCR, and TCRdb holds only the in-frame ones, with some missing. The sample lists some 110,000 clones; roughly 87% were seen once. This rearrangement joins TRBV4-1 to TRBJ2-3; D is ambiguous. The sample in question was peripheral blood, obtained on day 0 of AZD1222 vaccination. This clonotype originated in an adult in good health. The CDR3 DNA sequence: TGCGCCAGCAGCCCTCTTCCCCACTTGGGCACAGATACGCAGTATTTT. Translation gives CASSPLPHLGTDTQYF.